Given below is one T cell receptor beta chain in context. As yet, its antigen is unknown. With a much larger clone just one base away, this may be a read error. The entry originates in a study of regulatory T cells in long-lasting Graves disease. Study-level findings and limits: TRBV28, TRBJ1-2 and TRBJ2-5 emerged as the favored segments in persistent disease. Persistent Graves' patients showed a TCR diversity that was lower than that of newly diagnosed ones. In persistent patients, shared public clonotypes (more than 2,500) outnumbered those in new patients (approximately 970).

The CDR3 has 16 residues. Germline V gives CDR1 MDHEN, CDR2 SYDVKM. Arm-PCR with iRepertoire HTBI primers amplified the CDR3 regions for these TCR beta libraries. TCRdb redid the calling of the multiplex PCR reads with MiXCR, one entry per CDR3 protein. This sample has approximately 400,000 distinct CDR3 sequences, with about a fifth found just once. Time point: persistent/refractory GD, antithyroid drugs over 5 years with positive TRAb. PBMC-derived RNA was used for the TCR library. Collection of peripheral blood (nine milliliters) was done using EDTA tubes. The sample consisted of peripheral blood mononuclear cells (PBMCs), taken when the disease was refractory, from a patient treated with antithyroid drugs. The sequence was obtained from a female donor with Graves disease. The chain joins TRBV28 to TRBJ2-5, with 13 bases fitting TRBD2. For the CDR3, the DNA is TGTGCCGGCAGCCCATGGACTAGCGGGGGCCAAGAGACCCAGTACTTC. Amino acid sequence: CAGSPWTSGGQETQYF.